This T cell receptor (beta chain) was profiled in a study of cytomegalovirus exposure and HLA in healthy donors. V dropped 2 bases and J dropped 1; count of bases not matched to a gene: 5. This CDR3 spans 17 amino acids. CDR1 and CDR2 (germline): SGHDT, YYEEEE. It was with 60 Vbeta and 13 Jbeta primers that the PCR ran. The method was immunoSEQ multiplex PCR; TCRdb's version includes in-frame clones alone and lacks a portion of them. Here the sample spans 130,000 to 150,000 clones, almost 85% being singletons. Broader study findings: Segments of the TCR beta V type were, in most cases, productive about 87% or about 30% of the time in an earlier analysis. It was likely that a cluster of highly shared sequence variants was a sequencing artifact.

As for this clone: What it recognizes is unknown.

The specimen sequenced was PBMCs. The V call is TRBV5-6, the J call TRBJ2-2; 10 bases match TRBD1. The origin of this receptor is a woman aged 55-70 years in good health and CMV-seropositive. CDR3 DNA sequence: TGTGCCAGCAGCTTTGACAGGGGGCCAAGGAACACCGGGGAGCTGTTTTTT. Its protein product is CASSFDRGPRNTGELFF.